Listed here are 18 T cell receptor beta chains from one sample, sequenced in a study of T cell repertoires and HLA-DP antigens. Produced via immunoSEQ multiplex PCR; TCRdb's table is partial and in-frame only. The sample carries about 89,000 clones, about nine tenths recorded once. For these receptors, no antigen is known. The sample was CD4+ T cells from PBMCs. Receptor source: a man in his fifties or sixties in good health and CMV-seronegative.

The genes are TRBV19 and TRBJ2-1; 8 bases are shared with TRBD2. V gave up 5 bases and J gave up 3 bases; unmatched junction bases: 3. From germline, CDR1 is LNHDA and CDR2 SQIVND (reference sequence). There are 14 residues in the CDR3. CDR3 region: CASSGGLVYNEQFF. The CDR3 DNA reads as TGTGCCAGTAGTGGGGGACTAGTCTACAATGAGCAGTTCTTC.

The gene calls are TRBV6-5 and TRBJ2-7; maybe TRBD2 (6 bases). The CDR3 runs 13 residues. Germline V gene sequence: CDR1 MNHEY, CDR2 SVGAGI. V dropped 6 bases and J dropped 2 bases, with 11 bases sitting between them. The CDR3 region has the DNA TGTGCCAGCAGACCTACGGGGGCCTACGAGCAGTACTTC. Its translation is CASRPTGAYEQYF.

This chain joins TRBV2 and TRBJ1-2, with TRBD1 as a possible D gene (5 bases). Germline V gene data show CDR1 as SNHLY and CDR2 as FYNNEI. V dropped 10 bases and J dropped 2 bases, with 11 bases sitting between them. The CDR3 spans 12 residues. CDR3 bases: TGTGCCACCCGGGACGGCAACTATGGCTACACCTTC. It specifies CATRDGNYGYTF.

The genes are TRBV5-1 and TRBJ2-1; no firm D call. This CDR3 contains 15 residues. Germline CDR1 is SGHRS and CDR2 is YFSETQ. V was cut by 4 bases and J by 0 bases, with 11 bases left in between. In DNA, the CDR3 is TGCGCCAGCAGCCCTACTACGAGCTCCTACAATGAGCAGTTCTTC. Its protein is CASSPTTSSYNEQFF.

V and J are TRBV11-2 and TRBJ1-5, with 7 bases lining up with TRBD1. Looked up from germline, CDR1 is SGHAT and CDR2 is FQNNGV. The CDR3 has 15 amino acids. V lost 5 bases to trimming and J lost 4 bases; unmatched junction nucleotides: 8. The CDR3 DNA is TGTGCCAGCAGCCAAGGGACAGCGACTAATCAGCCCCAGCATTTT. Translating gives CASSQGTATNQPQHF.

The genes are TRBV27 and TRBJ2-5; D is undetermined. Deletions cut 8 bases from V and 0 bases from J, with 16 bases between. The CDR3 length is 15 residues. The germline V gene encodes CDR1 MNHEY and CDR2 SMNVEV (reference sequence). The CDR3 region is CASGRPAAHQETQYF. Written as DNA, the CDR3 is TGTGCCAGCGGTAGACCGGCAGCGCACCAAGAGACCCAGTACTTC.

The rearrangement uses TRBV5-1 and TRBJ2-7, with TRBD2 matching over 12 bases. V was clipped by 2 bases and J by 2 bases; unmatched bases: 2. There are 15 residues in the CDR3. Germline V gene data show CDR1 as SGHRS and CDR2 as YFSETQ. CDR3 coding DNA: TGCGCCAGCAGCTTCAGACTAGCGGGAGCCTACGAGCAGTACTTC. Its translation: CASSFRLAGAYEQYF.

The V gene is TRBV6-6, the J gene TRBJ1-3; TRBD1 matches 8 bases. The junction had 3 bases not matched to a gene; V was cut back by 2 bases and J by 0 bases. The CDR3 is 16 residues long. The germline gives CDR1 MNHNY, CDR2 SVGAGI (reference sequence). The CDR3 coding sequence is TGTGCCAGCAGTTACCGGACAGGGAGCTCTGGAAACACCATATATTTT. Translation gives CASSYRTGSSGNTIYF.

The V gene is TRBV2, the J gene TRBJ2-3; no reliable D call. V was clipped by 7 bases and J by 6 bases, with 14 bases between them. In germline, CDR1 is SNHLY, CDR2 FYNNEI. There are 13 residues in the CDR3. In DNA, the CDR3 is TGTGCCAGCAAAGGAACAGACGTGGATACGCAGTATTTT. It specifies CASKGTDVDTQYF.

In the case of this clone: The sample holds other DNA sequences that translate to the same CDR3. V usage is TRBV5-4 and J usage is TRBJ2-5, with D maybe TRBD1 (6 bases). This CDR3 is built from 15 residues. CDR1 SGHNT and CDR2 YYREEE come from the germline V gene (reference sequence). The germline V and J ends were trimmed by 0 bases and 5 bases, with 14 bases remaining between them. CDR3 region: CASSLDQGRGETQYF. CDR3 nucleotide sequence: TGTGCCAGCAGCTTGGATCAGGGTAGGGGGGAGACCCAGTACTTC. Using reference TRBV5-4 and TRBJ2-5 for the parts outside the CDR3, the full variable domain is ETGVTQSPTHLIKTRGQQVTLRCSSQSGHNTVSWYQQALGQGPQFIFQYYREEENGRGNFPPRFSGLQFPNYSSELNVNALELDDSALYLCASSLDQGRGETQYFGPGTRLLVL.

The chain uses TRBV7-2 and TRBJ2-5, with 7 bases that match TRBD1. The CDR3 loop spans 13 amino acids. V shed 3 bases, J shed 3 bases, and the junction held 1 base outside the gene matches. Germline values: CDR1 SGHTA, CDR2 FQGNSA. The CDR3 protein is CASSFGTEETQYF. CDR3 sequence (DNA): TGTGCCAGCAGCTTTGGGACAGAAGAGACCCAGTACTTC.

The chain links TRBV27 to TRBJ1-2; D remains unclear. V lost 1 base and J lost 7, with 16 bases in between. This CDR3 is 15 amino acids long. The germline gives CDR1 MNHEY, CDR2 SMNVEV (reference sequence). The CDR3 loop is CASSLLGHSTGGYTF. Here the CDR3 DNA reads TGTGCCAGCAGTTTATTAGGCCATAGTACGGGTGGCTACACCTTC.

The gene calls are TRBV6-5 and TRBJ2-7, with D hard to call. Trimming took off 7 bases at V and 4 bases at J, with 11 bases between the two ends. The V gene's germline CDR1 is MNHEY and CDR2 SVGAGI. The CDR3 spans 12 residues. CDR3 amino acids: CASTKSQYEQYF. The CDR3 DNA sequence: TGTGCCAGCACCAAGTCCCAGTACGAGCAGTACTTC.

This chain joins TRBV18 and TRBJ1-3; 7 nucleotides line up with TRBD1. From germline, CDR1 is KGHSH and CDR2 LQKENI. CDR3 length: 16 residues. J was trimmed by 2 bases and V by 6 bases; bases with no gene match: 10. The CDR3 spells CASSVSRGTAGNTIYF. For the CDR3, the DNA is TGTGCCAGCTCCGTCTCTCGAGGGACAGCTGGAAACACCATATATTTT.

The count of this clone is one. J is TRBJ2-7 and V is TRBV30; possible D gene TRBD1, 7 bases. Germline V CDR1 and CDR2: GTSNPN, SVGIG (reference sequence). V gave up 0 bases and J gave up 3 bases, with 30 bases separating them. The CDR3 has 20 amino acids. The CDR3 region has the DNA TGTGCCTGGAGTGTTGAGTTTTCGATTCGGGGGACAGTCAATCTCTACGAGCAGTACTTC. This translates into CAWSVEFSIRGTVNLYEQYF.

The chain recombines TRBV7-2 with TRBJ2-1, with D uncertain. Germline V gene data show CDR1 as SGHTA and CDR2 as FQGNSA. This CDR3 is built from 16 residues. Trimming removed 1 base at V and 2 bases at J, with 12 bases between. The CDR3 DNA is TGTGCCAGCAGCTTAGTGTGGGGAAGAGCCTACAATGAGCAGTTCTTC. Its protein product is CASSLVWGRAYNEQFF.

This clone was recorded a few times. The V and J genes are TRBV2 and TRBJ1-2; maybe TRBD1 (5 bases). Germline V lookup: CDR1 SNHLY, CDR2 FYNNEI. Trimming left V 2 bases short and J 7 bases short, with 11 bases between. This CDR3 region has 13 residues. The CDR3 nucleotides read TGTGCCAGCAGTGAATCGGGGGATTTTGGCTACACCTTC. This codes for CASSESGDFGYTF.

J is TRBJ2-1 and V is TRBV19; TRBD2 aligns across 9 bases. Germline CDR1 LNHDA, CDR2 SQIVND (reference sequence). This CDR3 has 18 amino acids. V shed 0 bases, J shed 0 bases, and the junction held 6 bases outside the gene matches. In DNA form, the CDR3 reads TGTGCCAGTAGTATAGACACTAGCGGGTTCTTCTCCTACAATGAGCAGTTCTTC. Residues: CASSIDTSGFFSYNEQFF.